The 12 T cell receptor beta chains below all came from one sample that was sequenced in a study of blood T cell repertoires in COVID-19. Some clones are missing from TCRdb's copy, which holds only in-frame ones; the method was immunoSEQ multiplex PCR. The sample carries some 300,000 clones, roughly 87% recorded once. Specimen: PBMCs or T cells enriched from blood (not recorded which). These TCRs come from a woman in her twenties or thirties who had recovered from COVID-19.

The CDR3 protein is CASGLDGLAVNNEQFF. CDR3 nucleotide sequence: TGTGCTAGTGGTTTGGATGGACTAGCGGTAAACAATGAGCAGTTCTTC. The V gene is TRBV12-5, the J gene TRBJ2-1, with 10 bases lining up with TRBD2. The CDR3 is 16 residues long. V dropped 1 base and J dropped 5; count of bases not matched to a gene: 5. The V gene's germline CDR1 is LGHNT and CDR2 FRNRAP.

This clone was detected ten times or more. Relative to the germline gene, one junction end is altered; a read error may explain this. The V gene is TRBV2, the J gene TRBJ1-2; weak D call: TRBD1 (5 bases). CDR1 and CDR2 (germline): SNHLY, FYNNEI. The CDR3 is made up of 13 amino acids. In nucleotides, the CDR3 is TGTGCCAGCAGTGAGGTTGGGCAGGTGTCTCACAGGTTC. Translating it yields CASSEVGQVSHRF. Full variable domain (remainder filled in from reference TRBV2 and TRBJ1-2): EPEVTQTPSHQVTQMGQEVILRCVPISNHLYFYWYRQILGQKVEFLVSFYNNEISEKSEIFDDQFSVERPDGSNFTLKIRSTKLEDSAMYFCASSEVGQVSHRFGSGTRLTVV.

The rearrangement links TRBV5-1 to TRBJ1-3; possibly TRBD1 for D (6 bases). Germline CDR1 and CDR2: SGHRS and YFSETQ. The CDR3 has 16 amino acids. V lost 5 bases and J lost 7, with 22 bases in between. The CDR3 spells CASRSRDTSSGNTIYF. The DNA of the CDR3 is TGCGCCAGCAGGAGCAGGGACACCTCCTCAGGGAACACCATATATTTT.

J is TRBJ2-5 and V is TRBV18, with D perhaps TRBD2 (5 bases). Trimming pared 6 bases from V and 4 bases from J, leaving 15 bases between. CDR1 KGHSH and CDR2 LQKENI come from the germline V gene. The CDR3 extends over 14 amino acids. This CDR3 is CASSRGEILETQYF. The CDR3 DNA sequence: TGTGCCAGCTCCCGGGGAGAGATCCTAGAGACCCAGTACTTC.

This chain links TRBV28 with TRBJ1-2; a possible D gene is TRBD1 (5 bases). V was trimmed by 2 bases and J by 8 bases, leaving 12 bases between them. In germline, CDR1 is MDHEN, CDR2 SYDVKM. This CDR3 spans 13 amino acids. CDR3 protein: CASSLETVKGYTF. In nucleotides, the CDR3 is TGTGCCAGCAGTTTAGAGACAGTTAAAGGCTACACCTTC.

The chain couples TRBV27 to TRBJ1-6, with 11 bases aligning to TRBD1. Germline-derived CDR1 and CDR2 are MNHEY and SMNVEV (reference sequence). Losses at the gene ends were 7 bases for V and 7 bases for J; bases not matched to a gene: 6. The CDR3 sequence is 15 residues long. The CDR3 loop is CASTRTGGGNSPLHF. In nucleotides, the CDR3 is TGTGCCAGCACCCGGACAGGGGGCGGCAATTCACCCCTCCACTTT.

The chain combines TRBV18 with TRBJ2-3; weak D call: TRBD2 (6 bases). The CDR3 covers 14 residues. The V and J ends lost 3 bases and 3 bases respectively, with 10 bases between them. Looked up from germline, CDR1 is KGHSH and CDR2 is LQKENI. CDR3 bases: TGTGCCAGCTCACCGCCGGGGGAAACAGATACGCAGTATTTT. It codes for CASSPPGETDTQYF.

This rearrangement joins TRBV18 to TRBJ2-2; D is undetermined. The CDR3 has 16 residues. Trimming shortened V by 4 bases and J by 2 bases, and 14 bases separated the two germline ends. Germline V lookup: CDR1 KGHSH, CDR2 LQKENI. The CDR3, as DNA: TGTGCCAGCTCACAACTACCCGCCGGAAACACCGGGGAGCTGTTTTTT. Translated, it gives CASSQLPAGNTGELFF.

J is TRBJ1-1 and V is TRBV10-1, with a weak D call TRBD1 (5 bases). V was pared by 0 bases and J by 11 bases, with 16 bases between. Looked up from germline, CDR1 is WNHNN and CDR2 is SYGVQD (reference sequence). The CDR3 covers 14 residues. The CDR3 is CASSESARGDGAFF. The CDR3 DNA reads TGCGCCAGCAGTGAGTCAGCTCGGGGGGACGGGGCTTTCTTT.

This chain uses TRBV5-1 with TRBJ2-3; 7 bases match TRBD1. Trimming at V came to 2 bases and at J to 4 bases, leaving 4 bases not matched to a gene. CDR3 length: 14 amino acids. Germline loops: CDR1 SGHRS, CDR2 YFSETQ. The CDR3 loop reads CASSFDRVADTQYF. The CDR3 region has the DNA TGCGCCAGCAGCTTTGACAGGGTTGCAGATACGCAGTATTTT. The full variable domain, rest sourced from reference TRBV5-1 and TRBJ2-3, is KAGVTQTPRYLIKTRGQQVTLSCSPISGHRSVSWYQQTPGQGLQFLFEYFSETQRNKGNFPGRFSGRQFSNSRSEMNVSTLELGDSALYLCASSFDRVADTQYFGPGTRLTVL.

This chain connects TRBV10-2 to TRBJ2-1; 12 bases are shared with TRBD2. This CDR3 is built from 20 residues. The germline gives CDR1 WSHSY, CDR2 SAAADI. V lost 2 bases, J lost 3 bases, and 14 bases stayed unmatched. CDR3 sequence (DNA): TGCGCCAGCAGTGAGCCGCCTTTCCCTAGCGGGAGGGCCGACTACAATGAGCAGTTCTTC. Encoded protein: CASSEPPFPSGRADYNEQFF.

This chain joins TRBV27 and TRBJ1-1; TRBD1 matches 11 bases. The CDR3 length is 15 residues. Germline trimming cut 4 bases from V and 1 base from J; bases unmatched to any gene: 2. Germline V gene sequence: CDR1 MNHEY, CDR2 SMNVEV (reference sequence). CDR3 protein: CASSWTGGWNTEAFF. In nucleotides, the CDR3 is TGTGCCAGCAGTTGGACAGGGGGCTGGAACACTGAAGCTTTCTTT.